The 18 T cell receptor beta chains below come from one sample, sequenced in a study of blood T cell repertoires in COVID-19. TCRdb's table, derived via immunoSEQ multiplex PCR, lists solely in-frame clones and lacks some. The table includes a few hundred thousand clones, around 86% detected once. What was sequenced was PBMCs or T cells enriched from blood (not recorded which). These receptor sequences come from a man between 25 and 39 years old who had recovered from COVID-19.

CDR3 sequence (DNA): TGTGCCAGCAGTTTATCCGCTAGCGGGGGGTCCCAAACCTACGAGCAGTACTTC. Encoded protein: CASSLSASGGSQTYEQYF. The V gene is TRBV27, the J gene TRBJ2-7, with 11 bases aligning to TRBD2. CDR1 MNHEY and CDR2 SMNVEV come from the germline V gene (reference sequence). Trimming took 0 bases from V and 2 from J; bases not matched to a gene: 9. CDR3 length equals 18 residues.

J is TRBJ1-3 and V is TRBV4-1, with D maybe TRBD1 (6 bases). CDR3 length: 16 amino acids. Germline V CDR1 and CDR2: MGHRA, YSYEKL. The V end was cut by 2 bases, the J end by 2 bases, with 13 bases between. The CDR3 sequence: CASSQSLTGTGNTIYF. The CDR3 bases are TGCGCCAGCAGCCAATCTCTAACAGGGACTGGAAACACCATATATTTT.

The chain employs TRBV18 and TRBJ1-4; no definite D call. V lost 6 bases and J lost 8, with 13 bases in between. In germline, CDR1 is KGHSH, CDR2 LQKENI. This CDR3 is built from 13 residues. CDR3 protein: CASSRTVGEKLFF. CDR3 nucleotide sequence: TGTGCCAGCTCTCGAACAGTGGGCGAAAAACTGTTTTTT.

The genes are TRBV11-2 and TRBJ2-3, with D perhaps matching TRBD1 (6 bases). V dropped 1 base and J dropped 4 bases, with 9 bases sitting between them. The germline V gene encodes CDR1 SGHAT and CDR2 FQNNGV. The CDR3 runs to 14 residues. The CDR3 nucleotides are TGTGCCAGCAGCTTAGTTCAGGGGCCAGATACGCAGTATTTT. The encoded protein is CASSLVQGPDTQYF.

The chain is built from TRBV29-1 and TRBJ1-1, with 10 bases lining up with TRBD1. CDR1 and CDR2 from the germline V gene are SQVTM and ANQGSEA. This CDR3 comprises 13 residues. Losses at the gene ends were 0 bases for V and 10 bases for J; bases not matched to a gene: 5. CDR3 loop: CSVEEGQGLAAFF. The CDR3 nucleotides read TGCAGCGTTGAAGAGGGACAGGGGCTCGCAGCTTTCTTT.

The genes are TRBV5-1 and TRBJ1-1; tentative D call: TRBD1 (6 bases). V was cut by 0 bases and J by 3 bases, with 12 bases left in between. The germline V gene has CDR1 SGHRS and CDR2 YFSETQ. This CDR3 comprises 15 residues. DNA for the CDR3: TGCGCCAGCAGCTTGGCCACTACAGGGTACACTGAAGCTTTCTTT. It specifies CASSLATTGYTEAFF.

The chain has TRBV28 and TRBJ1-6; possibly TRBD1 for D (5 bases). V lost 6 bases and J lost 10, with 10 bases in between. CDR1 MDHEN and CDR2 SYDVKM come from the germline V gene. CDR3 length: 12 residues. This chain's CDR3 is CASSPTGSPLHF. The CDR3 nucleotides are TGTGCCAGCAGCCCCACAGGCTCACCCCTCCACTTT.

The chain carries TRBV27 and TRBJ2-1; perhaps TRBD1 as D (6 bases). V lost 3 bases and J 6 bases, leaving 9 bases between the germline ends. The CDR3 extends over 13 amino acids. Germline V gene data show CDR1 as MNHEY and CDR2 as SMNVEV (reference sequence). The CDR3 DNA reads as TGTGCCAGCAGTTTTGGACAGATCAATGAGCAGTTCTTC. Its translation: CASSFGQINEQFF.

This clone appeared a few times. The rearrangement uses TRBV6-2 or TRBV6-3 and TRBJ2-4; 7 bases are a match to TRBD1. Germline V gene sequence: CDR1 MNHEY, CDR2 SVGEGT. The CDR3 is 15 amino acids. J was trimmed by 6 bases and V by 0 bases; bases with no gene match: 5. In DNA form, the CDR3 reads TGTGCCAGCAGTTACTCGAAACAGGGGAGAAACATTCAGTACTTC. This codes for CASSYSKQGRNIQYF.

The chain has TRBV6-5 and TRBJ2-2, with a tentative D call TRBD2 (6 bases). Per the germline V gene, CDR1 is MNHEY and CDR2 is SVGAGI. The CDR3 consists of 15 residues. Trimming removed 8 bases from V and 1 base from J, with 14 bases in between. Here the CDR3 DNA reads TGTGCCAGCGCACGGGAGTTGGGGAACACCGGGGAGCTGTTTTTT. Translating it yields CASARELGNTGELFF.

The gene calls are TRBV27 and TRBJ1-1; 7 positions match TRBD1. This CDR3 is built from 16 residues. V was clipped by 5 bases and J by 0 bases; unmatched bases: 9. CDR1 and CDR2 from the germline V gene are MNHEY and SMNVEV (reference sequence). CDR3 region: CASSLTGAPLNTEAFF. The CDR3 DNA is TGTGCCAGCAGTCTAACAGGGGCACCATTGAACACTGAAGCTTTCTTT.

The V and J genes are TRBV11-3 and TRBJ1-1, with D possibly matching TRBD1 (5 bases). The germline V and J ends were trimmed by 4 bases and 0 bases, with 6 bases remaining between them. CDR1 and CDR2 from the germline V gene are SGHNT and YENEEA. The CDR3 consists of 13 residues. CDR3 sequence (DNA): TGTGCCAGCAGCTGGGGGGTGAACACTGAAGCTTTCTTT. Translated: CASSWGVNTEAFF.

This rearrangement joins TRBV15 to TRBJ1-5; D may be TRBD1 (6 bases). Deletions cut 2 bases from V and 0 bases from J, with 8 bases between. The CDR3 loop spans 15 amino acids. CDR1 LNHNV and CDR2 YYDKDF come from the germline V gene (reference sequence). CDR3 DNA sequence: TGTGCCACCAGCAGAAAGGGGGTTAGCAATCAGCCCCAGCATTTT. It specifies CATSRKGVSNQPQHF. The variable domain in full, completed from reference TRBV15 and TRBJ1-5, reads DAMVIQNPRYQVTQFGKPVTLSCSQTLNHNVMYWYQQKSSQAPKLLFHYYDKDFNNEADTPDNFQSRRPNTSFCFLDIRSPGLGDTAMYLCATSRKGVSNQPQHFGDGTRLSIL.

There are a few counts of this clone. The chain employs TRBV6-5 and TRBJ1-6; D not resolved. CDR1 is MNHEY and CDR2 is SVGAGI in the germline V gene. The CDR3 spans 15 residues. V lost 5 bases and J 6 bases, leaving 14 bases between the germline ends. CDR3 DNA sequence: TGTGCCAGCAGTCGAAGTACAGCTGTTAATTCACCCCTCCACTTT. Amino acids: CASSRSTAVNSPLHF.

The sample holds one count of this clone. This rearrangement joins TRBV3-1 (or the pseudogene TRBV3-2) to TRBJ2-3, with TRBD2 matching 12 bases. This CDR3 has 18 residues. Germline CDR1 and CDR2: LGHDT and YNNKEL (reference sequence). V dropped 1 base and J dropped 4; count of bases not matched to a gene: 9. CDR3 in DNA: TGTGCCAGCAGCCAAGGAAGTCTAGCGGGGGGGCGATCAGATACGCAGTATTTT. Encoded protein: CASSQGSLAGGRSDTQYF.

V and J are TRBV5-4 and TRBJ2-1, with 7 bases matching TRBD1. J gave up 8 bases and V 4 bases, and 12 bases lay outside the gene matches. Germline V gene lookup returns CDR1 SGHNT and CDR2 YYREEE (reference sequence). The CDR3 length is 15 residues. The CDR3 DNA is TGTGCCAGCAGCCACGGACAGGCGGGCCAGTATGAGCAGTTCTTC. This gives the protein CASSHGQAGQYEQFF.

The chain has TRBV5-6 and TRBJ1-5; D is unclear. The CDR3 is 17 amino acids. The V gene lost 4 bases and the J gene lost 6 bases, with 23 bases spanning the gap. CDR1 and CDR2 (germline): SGHDT, YYEEEE. CDR3: CASSRWVGPSQLQPQHF. CDR3 coding DNA: TGTGCCAGCAGCCGCTGGGTGGGCCCAAGCCAACTTCAGCCCCAGCATTTT. Using reference TRBV5-6 and TRBJ1-5 for the parts outside the CDR3, the full variable domain is DAGVTQSPTHLIKTRGQQVTLRCSPKSGHDTVSWYQQALGQGPQFIFQYYEEEERQRGNFPDRFSGHQFPNYSSELNVNALLLGDSALYLCASSRWVGPSQLQPQHFGDGTRLSIL.

J is TRBJ2-3 and V is TRBV7-5; no check of the table's D call, TRBD2, against the DNA was made. TRBV7-5 counts as a pseudogene. CDR3 length equals 15 residues. In nucleotides, the CDR3 is TGTGTCAGAAGCCTCACGGGGGGCGGCACAGATACGCAGTATTTT. Amino acids: CVRSLTGGGTDTQYF.